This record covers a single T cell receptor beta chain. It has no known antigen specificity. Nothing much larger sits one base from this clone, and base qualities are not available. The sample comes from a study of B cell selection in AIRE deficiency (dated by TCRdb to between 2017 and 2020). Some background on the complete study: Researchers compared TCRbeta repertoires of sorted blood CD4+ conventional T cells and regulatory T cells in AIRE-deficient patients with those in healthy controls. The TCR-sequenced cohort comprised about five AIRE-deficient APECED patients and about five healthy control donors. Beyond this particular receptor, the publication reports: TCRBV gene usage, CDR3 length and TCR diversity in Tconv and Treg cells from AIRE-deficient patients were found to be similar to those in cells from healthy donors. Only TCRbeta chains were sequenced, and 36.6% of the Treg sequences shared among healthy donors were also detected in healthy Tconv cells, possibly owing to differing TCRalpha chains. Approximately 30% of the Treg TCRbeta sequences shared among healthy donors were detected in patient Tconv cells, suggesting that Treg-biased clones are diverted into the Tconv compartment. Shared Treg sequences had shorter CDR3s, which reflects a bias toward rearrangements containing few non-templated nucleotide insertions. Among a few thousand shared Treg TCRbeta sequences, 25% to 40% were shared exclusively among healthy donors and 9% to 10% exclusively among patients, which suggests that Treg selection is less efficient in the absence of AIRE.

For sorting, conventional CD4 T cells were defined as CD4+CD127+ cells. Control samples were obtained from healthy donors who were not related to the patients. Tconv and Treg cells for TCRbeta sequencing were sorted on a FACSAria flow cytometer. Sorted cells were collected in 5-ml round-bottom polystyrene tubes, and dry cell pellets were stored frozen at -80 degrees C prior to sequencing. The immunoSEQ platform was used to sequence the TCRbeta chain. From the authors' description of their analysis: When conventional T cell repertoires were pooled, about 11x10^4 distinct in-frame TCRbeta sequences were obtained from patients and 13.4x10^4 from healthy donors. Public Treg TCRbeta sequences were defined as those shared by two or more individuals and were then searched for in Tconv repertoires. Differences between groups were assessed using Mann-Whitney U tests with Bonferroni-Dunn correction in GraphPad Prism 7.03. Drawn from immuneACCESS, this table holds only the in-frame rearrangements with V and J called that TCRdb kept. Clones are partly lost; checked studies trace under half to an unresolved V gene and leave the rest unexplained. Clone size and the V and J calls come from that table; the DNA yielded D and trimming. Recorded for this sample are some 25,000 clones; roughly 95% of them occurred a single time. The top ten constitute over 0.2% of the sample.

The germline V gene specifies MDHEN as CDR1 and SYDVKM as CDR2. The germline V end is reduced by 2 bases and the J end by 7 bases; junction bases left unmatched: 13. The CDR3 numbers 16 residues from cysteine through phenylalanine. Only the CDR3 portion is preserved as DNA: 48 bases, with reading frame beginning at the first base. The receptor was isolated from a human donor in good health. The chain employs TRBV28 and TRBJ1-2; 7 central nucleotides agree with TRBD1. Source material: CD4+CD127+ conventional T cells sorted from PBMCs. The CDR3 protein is CASSLHGPRGQSGYTF. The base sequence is TGTGCCAGCAGTTTACATGGCCCAAGGGGGCAGAGTGGCTACACCTTC.